The 14 T cell receptor beta chains listed next were all sequenced from one sample in a study of PD-L1 blockade in urothelial cancer. Time point in this sample: pretreatment peripheral blood. TCRdb's copy holds only in-frame clones and misses some; the assay was immunoSEQ multiplex PCR. The sample lists fewer than 85,000 clones, around 83% seen once, with approximately 10% in the top ten. The sample here was PBMCs, taken around atezolizumab (anti-PD-L1) treatment. These receptors were taken from a woman in her 70s with urothelial cancer.

In DNA form, the CDR3 reads TGCGCCAGCAGCTTTGGTTCGGCAGGGCCTGTTGAAGCTTTCTTT. Protein: CASSFGSAGPVEAFF. The rearrangement joins TRBV5-1 to TRBJ1-1, with D perhaps TRBD1 (5 bases). The ends were cut back, 2 bases at V and 7 bases at J, with 18 bases in the middle. Germline V gene lookup returns CDR1 SGHRS and CDR2 YFSETQ. The CDR3 is 15 residues long.

The CDR3 loop is CASSLDGWNTEAFF. In nucleotides, the CDR3 is TGCGCCAGCAGCTTGGATGGCTGGAACACTGAAGCTTTCTTT. The chain joins TRBV5-1 to TRBJ1-1; D is unclear. Trimming pared 0 bases from V and 1 base from J, leaving 7 bases between. This CDR3 comprises 14 residues. The germline gives CDR1 SGHRS, CDR2 YFSETQ.

The V gene is TRBV5-1, the J gene TRBJ2-1, with 13 nucleotides matching TRBD2. J gave up 9 bases and V 4 bases, and 7 bases lay outside the gene matches. Germline CDR1 SGHRS, CDR2 YFSETQ. This CDR3 has 15 residues. The CDR3 coding sequence is TGCGCCAGCAGCGAAGGGACTAGCGGGGAGAGTGAGCAGTTCTTC. Translating gives CASSEGTSGESEQFF.

The V call is TRBV9, the J call TRBJ1-4, with D perhaps matching TRBD1 (5 bases). In germline, CDR1 is SGDLS, CDR2 YYNGEE. V was shortened by 0 bases and J by 8 bases, with 14 bases between the two germline ends. This CDR3 region has 15 residues. The CDR3 spells CASSVVGGAGEKLFF. In DNA form, the CDR3 reads TGTGCCAGCAGCGTAGTTGGAGGGGCGGGGGAAAAACTGTTTTTT.

This chain joins TRBV5-6 and TRBJ2-1, with D perhaps TRBD1 (5 bases). V was shortened by 5 bases and J by 6 bases, with 12 bases between the two germline ends. Germline assignment: CDR1 SGHDT and CDR2 YYEEEE. The CDR3 is 13 amino acids. The CDR3 DNA reads TGTGCCAGCAGTTCTCCAGGGATCAATGAGCAGTTCTTC. Protein sequence: CASSSPGINEQFF.

V and J are TRBV10-3 and TRBJ2-5; 15 nucleotides agree with TRBD2. Trimming removed 8 bases from V and 2 bases from J; junction bases left unmatched: 0. This CDR3 comprises 14 residues. Germline CDR1 is ENHRY and CDR2 is SYGVKD. This CDR3 is CAIGTSGGQETQYF. CDR3 coding DNA: TGTGCCATCGGGACTAGCGGGGGGCAAGAGACCCAGTACTTC.

J is TRBJ2-2 and V is TRBV5-1; D is ambiguous. The CDR3 extends over 13 amino acids. Germline loops: CDR1 SGHRS, CDR2 YFSETQ. Trimming pared 0 bases from V and 7 bases from J, leaving 7 bases between. CDR3 sequence: CASSLASGGELFF. The CDR3 DNA reads TGCGCCAGCAGCTTGGCGTCCGGCGGGGAGCTGTTTTTT.

This chain connects TRBV7-9 to TRBJ2-7; D perhaps matches TRBD2 (6 bases). V was trimmed by 1 base and J by 3 bases, leaving 13 bases between them. Germline lookup yields CDR1 SEHNR and CDR2 FQNEAQ (reference sequence). CDR3 length equals 15 residues. CDR3 sequence: CASSLGGGKGYEQYF. Written as DNA, the CDR3 is TGTGCCAGCAGCTTAGGTGGGGGGAAGGGCTACGAGCAGTACTTC.

This clone has a handful of counts. The rearrangement uses TRBV6-6 and TRBJ2-3, with 9 bases matching TRBD2. The V and J ends lost 0 bases and 5 bases, in that order; junction bases with no gene match: 6. CDR3 length equals 16 residues. The germline CDR1 and CDR2 sequences are MNHNY and SVGAGI (reference sequence). The CDR3 nucleotides read TGTGCCAGCAGTTACTCTCAGGGACTAGCTCGAGATACGCAGTATTTT. As protein: CASSYSQGLARDTQYF.

This clone was counted a single time. The chain carries TRBV20-1 and TRBJ2-5; D unclear. From germline, CDR1 is DFQATT and CDR2 SNEGSKA (reference sequence). Trimming took 4 bases from V and 2 from J, leaving 5 bases between them. The CDR3 contains 11 residues. In DNA, the CDR3 is TGCAGTGCTAACACACAAGAGACCCAGTACTTC. As protein: CSANTQETQYF.

The sample holds a few counts of this clone. CDR3 in amino acids: CASSPETSLYNEQFF. The CDR3 coding sequence is TGTGCCAGCAGCCCAGAGACTAGCTTGTACAATGAGCAGTTCTTC. The chain uses TRBV5-4 and TRBJ2-1, with 7 bases lining up with TRBD2. V shed 4 bases and J 4 bases; nucleotides not matched to a gene: 8. The CDR3 loop spans 15 amino acids. Germline assignment: CDR1 SGHNT and CDR2 YYREEE (reference sequence).

The chain uses TRBV7-8 and TRBJ1-5, with 7 bases lining up with TRBD1. V lost 3 bases to trimming and J lost 7 bases; unmatched junction nucleotides: 15. Germline CDR1 SGHVS, CDR2 FQNEAQ. CDR3 length: 17 residues. In DNA form, the CDR3 reads TGTGCCAGCAGCTTGACCCCGACAGGGTTTCGAGACCAGCCCCAGCATTTT. Translating gives CASSLTPTGFRDQPQHF.

J is TRBJ1-2 and V is TRBV19; 8 nucleotides match TRBD1. J gave up 7 bases and V 3 bases, and 7 bases lay outside the gene matches. This CDR3 contains 14 residues. Germline CDR1 LNHDA, CDR2 SQIVND (reference sequence). Here the CDR3 reads CASSIQGARGGYTF. The CDR3 DNA sequence: TGTGCCAGTAGTATCCAGGGGGCGAGAGGTGGCTACACCTTC.

This rearrangement joins TRBV18 to TRBJ2-2; TRBD2 might be the D (6 bases). The germline gives CDR1 KGHSH, CDR2 LQKENI. CDR3 length: 16 residues. The ends were cut back, 3 bases at V and 4 bases at J, with 15 bases in the middle. Here the CDR3 DNA reads TGTGCCAGCTCACCTTCCGGGAGAAGGGGCACCGGGGAGCTGTTTTTT. Translating gives CASSPSGRRGTGELFF. Combining the CDR3 with reference TRBV18 and TRBJ2-2 gives the whole variable domain NAGVMQNPRHLVRRRGQEARLRCSPMKGHSHVYWYRQLPEEGLKFMVYLQKENIIDESGMPKERFSAEFPKEGPSILRIQQVVRGDSAAYFCASSPSGRRGTGELFFGEGSRLTVL.